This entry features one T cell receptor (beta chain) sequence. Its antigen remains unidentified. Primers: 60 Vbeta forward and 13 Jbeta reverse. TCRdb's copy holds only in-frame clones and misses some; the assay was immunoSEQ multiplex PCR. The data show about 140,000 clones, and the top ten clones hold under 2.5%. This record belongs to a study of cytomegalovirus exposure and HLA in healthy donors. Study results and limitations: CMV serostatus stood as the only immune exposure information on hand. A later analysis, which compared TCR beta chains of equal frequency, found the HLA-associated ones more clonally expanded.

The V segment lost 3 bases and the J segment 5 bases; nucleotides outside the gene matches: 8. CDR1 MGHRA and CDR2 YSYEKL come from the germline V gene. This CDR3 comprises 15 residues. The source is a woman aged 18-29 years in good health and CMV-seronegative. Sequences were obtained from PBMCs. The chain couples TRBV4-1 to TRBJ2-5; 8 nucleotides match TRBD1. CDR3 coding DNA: TGCGCCAGCAGCCACCGACAGGGGTCGGGGGAGACCCAGTACTTC. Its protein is CASSHRQGSGETQYF.